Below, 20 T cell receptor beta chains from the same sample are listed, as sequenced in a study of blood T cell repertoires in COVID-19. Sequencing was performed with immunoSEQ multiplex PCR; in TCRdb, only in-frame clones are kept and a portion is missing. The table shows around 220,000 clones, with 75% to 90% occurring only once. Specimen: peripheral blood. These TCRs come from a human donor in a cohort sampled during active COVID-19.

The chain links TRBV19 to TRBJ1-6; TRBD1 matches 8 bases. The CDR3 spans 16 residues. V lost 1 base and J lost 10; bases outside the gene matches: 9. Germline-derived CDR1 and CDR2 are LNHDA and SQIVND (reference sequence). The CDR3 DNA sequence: TGTGCCAGTAGTATAGCCCGACCGGGGACAGGATCACCCCTCCACTTT. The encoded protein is CASSIARPGTGSPLHF.

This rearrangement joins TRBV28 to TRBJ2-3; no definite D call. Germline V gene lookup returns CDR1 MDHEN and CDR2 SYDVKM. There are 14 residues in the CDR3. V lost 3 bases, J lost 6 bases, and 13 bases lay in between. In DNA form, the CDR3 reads TGTGCCAGCAGTTTTCCAGCGATTCCGGATACGCAGTATTTT. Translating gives CASSFPAIPDTQYF.

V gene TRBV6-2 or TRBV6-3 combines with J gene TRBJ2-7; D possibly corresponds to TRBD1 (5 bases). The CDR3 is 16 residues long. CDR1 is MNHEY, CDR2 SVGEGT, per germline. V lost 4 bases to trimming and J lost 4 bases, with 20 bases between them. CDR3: CASSSPTTRQLYEQYF. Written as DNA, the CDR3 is TGTGCCAGCAGTTCTCCCACCACCCGACAGTTATACGAGCAGTACTTC.

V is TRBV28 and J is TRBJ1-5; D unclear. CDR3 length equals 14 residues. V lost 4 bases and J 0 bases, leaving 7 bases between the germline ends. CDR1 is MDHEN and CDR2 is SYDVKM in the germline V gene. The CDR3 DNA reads TGTGCCAGCAGTTACACCAATAGCAATCAGCCCCAGCATTTT. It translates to CASSYTNSNQPQHF.

The CDR3 DNA follows: TGTGCCAGCAGGTCACAGGGGCTCTCTGCGGCTTTCTTT. Translating it yields CASRSQGLSAAFF. The genes are TRBV27 and TRBJ1-1, with 7 bases matching TRBD1. The length of the CDR3 is 13 residues. CDR1 is MNHEY, CDR2 SMNVEV, per germline (reference sequence). V trimming: 6 bases; J trimming: 11 bases; junction bases outside the gene matches: 12.

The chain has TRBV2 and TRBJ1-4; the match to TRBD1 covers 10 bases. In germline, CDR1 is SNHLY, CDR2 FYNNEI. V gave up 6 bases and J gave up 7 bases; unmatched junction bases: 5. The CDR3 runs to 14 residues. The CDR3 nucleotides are TGTGCCAGCAGCGGGACAGGGGTGGGTGAAAAACTGTTTTTT. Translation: CASSGTGVGEKLFF. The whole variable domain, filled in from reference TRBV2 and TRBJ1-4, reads EPEVTQTPSHQVTQMGQEVILRCVPISNHLYFYWYRQILGQKVEFLVSFYNNEISEKSEIFDDQFSVERPDGSNFTLKIRSTKLEDSAMYFCASSGTGVGEKLFFGSGTQLSVL.

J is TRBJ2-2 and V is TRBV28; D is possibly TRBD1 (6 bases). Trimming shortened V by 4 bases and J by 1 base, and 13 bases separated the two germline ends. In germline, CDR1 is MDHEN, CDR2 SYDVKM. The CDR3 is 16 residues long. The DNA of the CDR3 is TGTGCCAGCAGTTCGCCACGGGGACAGAACACCGGGGAGCTGTTTTTT. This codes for CASSSPRGQNTGELFF.

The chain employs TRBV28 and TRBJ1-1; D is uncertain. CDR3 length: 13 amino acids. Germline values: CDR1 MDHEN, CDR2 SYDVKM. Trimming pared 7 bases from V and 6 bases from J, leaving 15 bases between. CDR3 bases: TGTGCCAGCACTCCTTGGGCGTGGCCTGAAGCTTTCTTT. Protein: CASTPWAWPEAFF.

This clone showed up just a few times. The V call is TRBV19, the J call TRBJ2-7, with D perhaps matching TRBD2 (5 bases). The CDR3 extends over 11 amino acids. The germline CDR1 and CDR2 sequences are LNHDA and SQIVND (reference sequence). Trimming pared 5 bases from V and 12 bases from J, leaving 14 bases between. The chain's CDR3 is CASSPPPEAYF. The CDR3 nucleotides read TGTGCCAGTAGTCCTCCCCCGGAGGCGTACTTC.

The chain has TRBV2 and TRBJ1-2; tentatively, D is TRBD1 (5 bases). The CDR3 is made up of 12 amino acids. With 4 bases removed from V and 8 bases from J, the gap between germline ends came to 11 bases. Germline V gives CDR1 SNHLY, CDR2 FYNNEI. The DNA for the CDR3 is TGTGCCAGCAGTGGGGGCCCCAGAGGCTACACCTTC. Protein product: CASSGGPRGYTF.

The CDR3 protein is CASSPEATPNYGYTF. The CDR3 region has the DNA TGTGCCAGCTCCCCCGAGGCCACCCCTAACTATGGCTACACCTTC. The chain employs TRBV18 and TRBJ1-2; D is undetermined. Trimming pared 6 bases from V and 0 bases from J, leaving 14 bases between. The germline V gene has CDR1 KGHSH and CDR2 LQKENI. CDR3 length: 15 residues. The complete variable domain, with remaining parts taken from reference TRBV18 and TRBJ1-2, reads NAGVMQNPRHLVRRRGQEARLRCSPMKGHSHVYWYRQLPEEGLKFMVYLQKENIIDESGMPKERFSAEFPKEGPSILRIQQVVRGDSAAYFCASSPEATPNYGYTFGSGTRLTVV.

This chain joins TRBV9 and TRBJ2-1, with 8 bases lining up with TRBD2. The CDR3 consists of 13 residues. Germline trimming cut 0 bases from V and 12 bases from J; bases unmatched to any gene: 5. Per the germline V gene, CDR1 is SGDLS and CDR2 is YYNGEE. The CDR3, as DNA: TGTGCCAGCAGCGTAGAAGCGGGGGTGGGGCAGTTCTTC. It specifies CASSVEAGVGQFF.

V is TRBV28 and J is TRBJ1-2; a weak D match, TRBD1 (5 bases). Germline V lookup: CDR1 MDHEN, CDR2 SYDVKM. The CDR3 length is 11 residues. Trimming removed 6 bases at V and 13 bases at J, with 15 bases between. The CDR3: CASSQGRLGTF. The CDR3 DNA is TGTGCCAGCAGCCAGGGCCGTTTGGGCACCTTC.

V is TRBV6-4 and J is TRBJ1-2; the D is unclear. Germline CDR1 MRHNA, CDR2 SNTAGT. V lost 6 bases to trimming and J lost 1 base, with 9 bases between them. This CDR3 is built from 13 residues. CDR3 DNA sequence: TGTGCCAGCAGCGCCGGAGTTAACTATGGCTACACCTTC. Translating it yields CASSAGVNYGYTF.

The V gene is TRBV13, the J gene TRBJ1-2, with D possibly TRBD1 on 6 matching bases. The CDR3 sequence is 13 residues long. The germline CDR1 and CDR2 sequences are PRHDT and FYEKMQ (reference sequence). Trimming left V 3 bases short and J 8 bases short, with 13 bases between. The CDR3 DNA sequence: TGTGCCAGCAGCTTCAGGGGTAAAAGCGGCTACACCTTC. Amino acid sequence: CASSFRGKSGYTF.

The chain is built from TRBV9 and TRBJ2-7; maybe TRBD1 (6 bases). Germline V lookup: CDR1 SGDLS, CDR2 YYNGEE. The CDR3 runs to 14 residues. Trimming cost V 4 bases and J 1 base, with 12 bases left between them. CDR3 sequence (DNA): TGTGCCAGCAGCTTTAGGGACATATCCTACGAGCAGTACTTC. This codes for CASSFRDISYEQYF.

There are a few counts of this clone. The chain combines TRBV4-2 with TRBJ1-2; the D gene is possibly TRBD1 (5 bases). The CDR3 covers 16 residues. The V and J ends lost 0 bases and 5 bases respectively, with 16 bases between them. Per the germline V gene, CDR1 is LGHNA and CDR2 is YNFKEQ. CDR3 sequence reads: CASSQDGRAGGYGYTF. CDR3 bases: TGTGCCAGCAGCCAAGATGGCAGGGCGGGGGGGTATGGCTACACCTTC.

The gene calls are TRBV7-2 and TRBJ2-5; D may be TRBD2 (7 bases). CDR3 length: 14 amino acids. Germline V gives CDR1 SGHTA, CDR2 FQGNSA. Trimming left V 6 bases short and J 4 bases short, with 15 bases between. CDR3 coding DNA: TGTGCCAGCAGGCCCCGCGGGGGCGGAGAGACCCAGTACTTC. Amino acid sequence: CASRPRGGGETQYF.

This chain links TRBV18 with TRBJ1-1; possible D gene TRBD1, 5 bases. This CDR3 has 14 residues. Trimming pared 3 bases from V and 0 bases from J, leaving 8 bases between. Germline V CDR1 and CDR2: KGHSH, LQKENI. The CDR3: CASSPEGVNTEAFF. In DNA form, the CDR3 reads TGTGCCAGCTCACCGGAAGGGGTGAACACTGAAGCTTTCTTT.

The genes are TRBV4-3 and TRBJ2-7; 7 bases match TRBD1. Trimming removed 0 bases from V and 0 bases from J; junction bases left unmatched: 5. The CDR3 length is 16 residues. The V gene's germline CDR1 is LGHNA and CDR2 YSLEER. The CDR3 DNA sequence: TGCGCCAGCAGCCAAGATTCACAGGGGAACTCCTACGAGCAGTACTTC. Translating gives CASSQDSQGNSYEQYF.